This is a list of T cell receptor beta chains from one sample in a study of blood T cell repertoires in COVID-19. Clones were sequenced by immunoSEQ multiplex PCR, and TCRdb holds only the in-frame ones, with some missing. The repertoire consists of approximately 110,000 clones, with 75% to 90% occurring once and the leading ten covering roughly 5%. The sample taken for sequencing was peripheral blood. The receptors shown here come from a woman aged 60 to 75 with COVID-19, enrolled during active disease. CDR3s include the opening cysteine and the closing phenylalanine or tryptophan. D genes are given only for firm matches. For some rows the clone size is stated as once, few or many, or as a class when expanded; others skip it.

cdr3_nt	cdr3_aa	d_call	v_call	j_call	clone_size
TGTGCCAGCTCTGCGTTCCCGACTGGGGCGGCCCAGTACACTGAAGCTTTCTTT	CASSAFPTGAAQYTEAFF	.	TRBV18	TRBJ1-1	.
TGTGCCAGCAGTTTTGGGGGAGGGGGTTACCAGCCCCAGCATTTT	CASSFGGGGYQPQHF	.	TRBV27	TRBJ1-5	.
TGTGCCTGGAGCCTCCCGGACAGGAGAATCTCTGGAAACACCATATATTTT	CAWSLPDRRISGNTIYF	TRBD1	TRBV30	TRBJ1-3	.
TGTGCCAGTTCAAGGAAACAGGGTCCGAATCAGCCCCAGCATTTT	CASSRKQGPNQPQHF	.	TRBV18	TRBJ1-5	.
TGTGCCAGCAGGCGTGAGCAGTTCTTC	CASRREQFF	.	TRBV7-9	TRBJ2-1	few
TGTGCCAGCAGCTTAGAGGACAGGAGCCTTGAAGCTTTCTTT	CASSLEDRSLEAFF	TRBD1	TRBV5-5	TRBJ1-1	.
TGCGCCAGCAGCAGTCGGTGGGACAGGGATACAACTAATGAAAAACTGTTTTTT	CASSSRWDRDTTNEKLFF	TRBD1	TRBV5-1	TRBJ1-4	.
TGCGCCAGCAGCCTGGGACAGAGTAACTATGGCTACACCTTC	CASSLGQSNYGYTF	TRBD1	TRBV4-1	TRBJ1-2	.
TGTGCCAGCTCACCGACAGGGGGCCGGGATCAGCCCCAGCATTTT	CASSPTGGRDQPQHF	TRBD1	TRBV18	TRBJ1-5	.
TGTGTCAGAAGTTCCGAGGAGTACGAGGGCTCCTACGAGCAGTACTTC	CVRSSEEYEGSYEQYF	.	TRBV7-5	TRBJ2-7	.
TGTGCCAGCAGCTCTAGTTTCGAAAAACTGTTTTTT	CASSSSFEKLFF	.	TRBV7-9	TRBJ1-4	.
TGTGCCAGCAGTTCACCAGGGGGCTCTGGAAACACCATATATTTT	CASSSPGGSGNTIYF	TRBD1	TRBV25-1	TRBJ1-3	.
TGCGCCAGCAGCGCCGACGCGAGGACTAACTATGGCTACACCTTC	CASSADARTNYGYTF	.	TRBV5-1	TRBJ1-2	.
TGCGCCAGCAGCTTGTTGCCTAGCGGACTCACAGATACGCAGTATTTT	CASSLLPSGLTDTQYF	TRBD2	TRBV5-1	TRBJ2-3	.